This note documents a single T cell receptor (beta chain) sequence. This record comes from a study of shared clonotypes between healthy human individuals. Naive CD8 cells lacked CD45RO and underwent positive selection for CCR7, leaving out terminally differentiated effector memory CD45RA+ cells. This table comes from immunoSEQ multiplex PCR, and its TCRdb copy is limited to in-frame clones, with some not included. The sample carries about 2 million clones, over 85% recorded once. CDR3 length: 15 amino acids. Trimming removed 0 bases from V and 1 base from J, with 11 bases in between. Germline lookup yields CDR1 SGHRS and CDR2 YFSETQ.

Sequenced material: naive CD8+ T cells sorted from blood. V is TRBV5-1 and J is TRBJ2-7; D is unresolved. The clonotype was recovered from a man aged 18 to 30 in good health. The CDR3 reads CASSLVLGQSYEQYF. CDR3 in DNA: TGCGCCAGCAGCTTGGTGCTTGGGCAGTCCTACGAGCAGTACTTC. The variable domain in full, with the rest retrieved from reference TRBV5-1 and TRBJ2-7, is KAGVTQTPRYLIKTRGQQVTLSCSPISGHRSVSWYQQTPGQGLQFLFEYFSETQRNKGNFPGRFSGRQFSNSRSEMNVSTLELGDSALYLCASSLVLGQSYEQYFGPGTRLTVT.